These 9 T cell receptor beta chains were all obtained from the same sample, sequenced in a study of a mutant IDH1 vaccine in newly diagnosed glioma. As to time point: baseline, week 1 (first vaccination visit). This sample's treatment: pre-vaccination baseline after standard-of-care therapy. The repertoire was sequenced with immunoSEQ multiplex PCR; TCRdb's copy has only in-frame clones and lacks some. The sample gives some 87,000 clones, around 80% of which show up once; 6.5% to 9.5% is in the top ten. This sample comprised PBMCs, obtained from a glioma patient treated with radiotherapy, temozolomide or both. Receptors were obtained from a man between 35 and 55 years old with glioma.

CDR3 sequence: CASSVEAGGRETQYF. The DNA of the CDR3 is TGTGCCAGCAGCGTAGAGGCAGGGGGCCGAGAGACCCAGTACTTC. V gene TRBV9 combines with J gene TRBJ2-5; 8 nucleotides match TRBD1. V was clipped by 0 bases and J by 4 bases; unmatched bases: 5. CDR1 SGDLS and CDR2 YYNGEE come from the germline V gene. This CDR3 is 15 amino acids long.

The chain has TRBV18 and TRBJ2-1; 8 positions agree with TRBD2. The trim removed 3 bases at V and 7 bases at J, leaving 11 bases unmatched. CDR1 and CDR2 from the germline V gene are KGHSH and LQKENI. The CDR3 loop spans 16 amino acids. This CDR3 is CASSPMPGGAGNEQFF. CDR3 DNA: TGTGCCAGCTCACCCATGCCCGGGGGGGCGGGGAATGAGCAGTTCTTC.

The chain recombines TRBV7-2 with TRBJ2-1, with 11 bases fitting TRBD2. The CDR3 extends over 16 amino acids. The V gene's germline CDR1 is SGHTA and CDR2 FQGNSA. J was trimmed by 8 bases and V by 1 base; bases with no gene match: 7. The CDR3: CASSLGLAGHYDEQFF. The CDR3 region has the DNA TGTGCCAGCAGCTTAGGACTAGCGGGACATTACGATGAGCAGTTCTTC.

V usage is TRBV27 and J usage is TRBJ2-1, with D perhaps given as TRBD1 or TRBD2 (6 bases each). With 5 bases removed from V and 4 bases from J, the gap between germline ends came to 18 bases. CDR3 size: 16 residues. Germline values: CDR1 MNHEY, CDR2 SMNVEV (reference sequence). The CDR3 coding sequence is TGTGCCAGCAGTCCGAGGTGGGGGGCGTCTTACAATGAGCAGTTCTTC. It codes for CASSPRWGASYNEQFF.

The chain couples TRBV9 to TRBJ2-3; D might be TRBD2 (5 bases). V lost 4 bases and J lost 3, with 18 bases in between. Per the germline V gene, CDR1 is SGDLS and CDR2 is YYNGEE. There are 16 residues in the CDR3. CDR3 nucleotide sequence: TGTGCCAGCAGCCTTTCACTAGTCGATGCGACAGATACGCAGTATTTT. Translated: CASSLSLVDATDTQYF.

This chain joins TRBV11-2 and TRBJ2-1, with 9 bases matching TRBD2. Germline trimming cut 5 bases from V and 9 bases from J; bases unmatched to any gene: 11. Germline V lookup: CDR1 SGHAT, CDR2 FQNNGV. The CDR3 totals 15 residues. The CDR3 here is CASSHGTSRGGEQFF. Here the CDR3 DNA reads TGTGCCAGCAGCCACGGGACTAGCAGGGGTGGTGAGCAGTTCTTC.

The CDR3 sequence: CASSRSGQGISEKLFF. The CDR3 DNA is TGTGCCAGCAGCCGCAGCGGTCAGGGAATCAGTGAAAAACTGTTTTTT. V and J are TRBV28 and TRBJ1-4, with D possibly matching TRBD1 (5 bases). CDR1 is MDHEN, CDR2 SYDVKM, per germline. This CDR3 spans 16 amino acids. V was cut by 6 bases and J by 7 bases, with 21 bases left in between.

V and J are TRBV7-9 and TRBJ1-2; 8 bases align to TRBD1. Germline V gene data show CDR1 as SEHNR and CDR2 as FQNEAQ (reference sequence). The CDR3 runs 15 residues. Losses at the gene ends were 5 bases for V and 5 bases for J; bases not matched to a gene: 10. CDR3 DNA sequence: TGTGCCAGCAGCCCTTTACAGGGGGGATGGTATGGCTACACCTTC. It encodes CASSPLQGGWYGYTF. Looking up the rest from reference TRBV7-9 and TRBJ1-2 gives the full variable domain: DTGVSQNPRHKITKRGQNVTFRCDPISEHNRLYWYRQTLGQGPEFLTYFQNEAQLEKSRLLSDRFSAERPKGSFSTLEIQRTEQGDSAMYLCASSPLQGGWYGYTFGSGTRLTVV.

The CDR3 DNA is TGTGCCAGCAGGAGGACAGACGGCAATCAGCCCCAGCATTTT. Translated, it gives CASRRTDGNQPQHF. This chain uses TRBV2 with TRBJ1-5; perhaps TRBD1 as D (6 bases). This CDR3 has 14 amino acids. The germline V and J ends were trimmed by 6 bases and 2 bases, with 11 bases remaining between them. Germline V CDR1 and CDR2: SNHLY, FYNNEI.